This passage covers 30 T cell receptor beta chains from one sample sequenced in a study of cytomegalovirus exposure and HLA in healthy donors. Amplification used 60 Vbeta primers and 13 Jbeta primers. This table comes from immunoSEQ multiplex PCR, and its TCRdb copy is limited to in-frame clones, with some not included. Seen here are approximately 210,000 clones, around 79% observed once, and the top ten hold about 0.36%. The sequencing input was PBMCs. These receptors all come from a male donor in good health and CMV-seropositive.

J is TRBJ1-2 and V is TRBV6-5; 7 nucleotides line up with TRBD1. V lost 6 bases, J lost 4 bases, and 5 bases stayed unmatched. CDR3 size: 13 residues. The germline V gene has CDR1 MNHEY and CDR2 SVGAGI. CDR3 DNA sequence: TGTGCCAGCAGATCCGCAGGGGGCTATGGCTACACCTTC. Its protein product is CASRSAGGYGYTF.

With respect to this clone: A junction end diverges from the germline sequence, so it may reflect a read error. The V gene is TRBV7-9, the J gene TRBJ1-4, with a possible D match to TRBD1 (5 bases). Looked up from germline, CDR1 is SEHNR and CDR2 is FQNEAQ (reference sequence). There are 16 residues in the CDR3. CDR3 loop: CSSSPTGRGRDEKLFF. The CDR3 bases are TGTTCCAGCAGCCCTACGGGTCGGGGGAGAGATGAAAAACTGTTTTTT.

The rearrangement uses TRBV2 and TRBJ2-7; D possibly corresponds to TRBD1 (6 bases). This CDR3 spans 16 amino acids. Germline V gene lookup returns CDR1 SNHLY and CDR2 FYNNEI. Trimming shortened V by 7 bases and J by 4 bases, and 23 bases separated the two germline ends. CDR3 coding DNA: TGTGCCAGCAAGAGACAGGTTTTAGAGATGGTGTACGAGCAGTACTTC. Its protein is CASKRQVLEMVYEQYF.

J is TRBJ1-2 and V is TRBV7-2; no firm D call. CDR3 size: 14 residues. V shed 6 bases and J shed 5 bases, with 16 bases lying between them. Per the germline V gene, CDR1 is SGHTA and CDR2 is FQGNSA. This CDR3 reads CASSRPGVEYGYTF. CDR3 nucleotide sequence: TGTGCCAGCAGTCGCCCCGGGGTAGAGTATGGCTACACCTTC. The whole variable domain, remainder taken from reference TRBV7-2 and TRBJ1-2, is GAGVSQSPSNKVTEKGKDVELRCDPISGHTALYWYRQSLGQGLEFLIYFQGNSAPDKSGLPSDRFSAERTGGSVSTLTIQRTQQEDSAVYLCASSRPGVEYGYTFGSGTRLTVV.

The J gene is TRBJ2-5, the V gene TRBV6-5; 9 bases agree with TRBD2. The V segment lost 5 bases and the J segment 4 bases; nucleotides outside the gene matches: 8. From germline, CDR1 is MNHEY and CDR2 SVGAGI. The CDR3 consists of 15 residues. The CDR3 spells CASSPPGLAGETQYF. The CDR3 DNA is TGTGCCAGCAGTCCACCGGGACTAGCAGGAGAGACCCAGTACTTC.

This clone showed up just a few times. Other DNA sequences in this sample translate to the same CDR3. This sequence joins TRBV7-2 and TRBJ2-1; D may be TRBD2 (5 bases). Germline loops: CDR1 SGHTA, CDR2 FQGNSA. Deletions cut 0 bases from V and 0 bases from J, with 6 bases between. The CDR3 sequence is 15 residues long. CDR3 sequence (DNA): TGTGCCAGCAGCTTAGCAGGGAGCTCCTACAATGAGCAGTTCTTC. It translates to CASSLAGSSYNEQFF.

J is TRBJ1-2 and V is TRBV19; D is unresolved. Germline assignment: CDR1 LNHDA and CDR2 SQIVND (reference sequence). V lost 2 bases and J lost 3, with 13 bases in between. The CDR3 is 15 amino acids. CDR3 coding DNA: TGTGCCAGTAGTATAATAGACAAAACGTACTATGGCTACACCTTC. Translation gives CASSIIDKTYYGYTF. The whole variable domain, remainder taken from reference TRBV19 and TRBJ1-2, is DGGITQSPKYLFRKEGQNVTLSCEQNLNHDAMYWYRQDPGQGLRLIYYSQIVNDFQKGDIAEGYSVSREKKESFPLTVTSAQKNPTAFYLCASSIIDKTYYGYTFGSGTRLTVV.

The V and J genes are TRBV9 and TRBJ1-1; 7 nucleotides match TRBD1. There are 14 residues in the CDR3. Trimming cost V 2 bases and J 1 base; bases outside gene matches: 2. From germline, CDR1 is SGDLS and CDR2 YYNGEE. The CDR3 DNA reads TGTGCCAGCAGCGTCGACAGGGAGAACACTGAAGCTTTCTTT. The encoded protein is CASSVDRENTEAFF.

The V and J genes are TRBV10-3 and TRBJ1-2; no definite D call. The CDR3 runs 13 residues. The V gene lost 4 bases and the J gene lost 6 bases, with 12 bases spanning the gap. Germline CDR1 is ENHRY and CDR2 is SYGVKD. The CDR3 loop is CAISATSLDGYTF. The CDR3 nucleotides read TGTGCCATCAGTGCAACTAGTCTGGATGGCTACACCTTC.

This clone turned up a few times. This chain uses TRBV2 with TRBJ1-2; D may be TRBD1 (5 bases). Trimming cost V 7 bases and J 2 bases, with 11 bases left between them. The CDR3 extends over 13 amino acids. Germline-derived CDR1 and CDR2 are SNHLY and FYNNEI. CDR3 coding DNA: TGTGCCAGCACTTGGGGCTTGAACTATGGCTACACCTTC. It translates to CASTWGLNYGYTF. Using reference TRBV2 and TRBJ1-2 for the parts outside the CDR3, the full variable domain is EPEVTQTPSHQVTQMGQEVILRCVPISNHLYFYWYRQILGQKVEFLVSFYNNEISEKSEIFDDQFSVERPDGSNFTLKIRSTKLEDSAMYFCASTWGLNYGYTFGSGTRLTVV.

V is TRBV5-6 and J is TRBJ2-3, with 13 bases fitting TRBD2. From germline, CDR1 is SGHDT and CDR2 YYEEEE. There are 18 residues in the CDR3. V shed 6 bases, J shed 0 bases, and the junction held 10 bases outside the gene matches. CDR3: CASTRGLAGELSTDTQYF. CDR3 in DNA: TGTGCCAGCACCCGTGGACTAGCGGGAGAGTTAAGCACAGATACGCAGTATTTT.

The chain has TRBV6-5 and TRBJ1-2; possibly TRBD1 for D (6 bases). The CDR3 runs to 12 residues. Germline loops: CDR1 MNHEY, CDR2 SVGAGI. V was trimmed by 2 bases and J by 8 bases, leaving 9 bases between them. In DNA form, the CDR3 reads TGTGCCAGCAGTTACCTTACAGGGGGCTACACCTTC. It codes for CASSYLTGGYTF.

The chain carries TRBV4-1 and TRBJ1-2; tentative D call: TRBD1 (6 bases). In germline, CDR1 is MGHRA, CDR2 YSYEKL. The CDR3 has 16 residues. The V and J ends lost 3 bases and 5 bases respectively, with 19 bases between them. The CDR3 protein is CASSHSPFQGGYGYTF. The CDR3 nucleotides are TGCGCCAGCAGCCATTCACCCTTTCAAGGGGGATATGGCTACACCTTC.

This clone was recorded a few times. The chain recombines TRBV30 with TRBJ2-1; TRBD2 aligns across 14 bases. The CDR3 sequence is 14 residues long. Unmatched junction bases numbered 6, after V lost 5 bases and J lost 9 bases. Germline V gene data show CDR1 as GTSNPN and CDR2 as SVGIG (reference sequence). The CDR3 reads CAWRLAGGPGEQFF. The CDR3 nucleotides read TGTGCCTGGCGACTAGCGGGAGGGCCAGGTGAGCAGTTCTTC.

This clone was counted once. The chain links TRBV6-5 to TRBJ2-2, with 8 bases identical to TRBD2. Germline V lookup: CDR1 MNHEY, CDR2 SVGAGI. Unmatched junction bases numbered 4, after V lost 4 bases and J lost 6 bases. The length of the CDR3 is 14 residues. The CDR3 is CASSSGGAAGELFF. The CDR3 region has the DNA TGTGCCAGCAGTTCCGGGGGGGCTGCCGGGGAGCTGTTTTTT.

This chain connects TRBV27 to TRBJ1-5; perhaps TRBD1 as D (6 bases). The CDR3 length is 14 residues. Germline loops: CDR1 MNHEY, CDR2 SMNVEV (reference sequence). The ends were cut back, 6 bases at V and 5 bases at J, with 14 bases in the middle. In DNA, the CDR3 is TGTGCCAGCAGGGACCAGGGGAGGGATCAGCCCCAGCATTTT. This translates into CASRDQGRDQPQHF.

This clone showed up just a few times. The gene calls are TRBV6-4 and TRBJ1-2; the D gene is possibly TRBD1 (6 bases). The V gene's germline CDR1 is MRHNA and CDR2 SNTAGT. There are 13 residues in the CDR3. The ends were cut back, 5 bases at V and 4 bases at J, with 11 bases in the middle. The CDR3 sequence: CASSPSGVYGYTF. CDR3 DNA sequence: TGTGCCAGCAGTCCCTCAGGGGTCTATGGCTACACCTTC.

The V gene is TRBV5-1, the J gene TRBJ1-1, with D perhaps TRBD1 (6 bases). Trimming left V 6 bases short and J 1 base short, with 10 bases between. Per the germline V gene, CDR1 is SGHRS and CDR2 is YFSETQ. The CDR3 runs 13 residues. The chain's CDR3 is CASTTGSNTEAFF. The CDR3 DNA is TGCGCCAGCACTACAGGGTCGAACACTGAAGCTTTCTTT.

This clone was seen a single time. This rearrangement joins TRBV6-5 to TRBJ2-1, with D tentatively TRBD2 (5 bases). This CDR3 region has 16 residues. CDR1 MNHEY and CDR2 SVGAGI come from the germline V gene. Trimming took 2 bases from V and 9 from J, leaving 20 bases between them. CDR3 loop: CASSYASFKPPTEQFF. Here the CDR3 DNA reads TGTGCCAGCAGTTACGCTAGCTTTAAACCCCCGACTGAGCAGTTCTTC.

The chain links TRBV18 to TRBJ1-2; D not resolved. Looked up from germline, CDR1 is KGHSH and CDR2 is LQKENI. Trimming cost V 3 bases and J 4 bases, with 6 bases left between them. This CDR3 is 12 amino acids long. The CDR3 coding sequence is TGTGCCAGCTCACCCGACACCTATGGCTACACCTTC. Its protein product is CASSPDTYGYTF.

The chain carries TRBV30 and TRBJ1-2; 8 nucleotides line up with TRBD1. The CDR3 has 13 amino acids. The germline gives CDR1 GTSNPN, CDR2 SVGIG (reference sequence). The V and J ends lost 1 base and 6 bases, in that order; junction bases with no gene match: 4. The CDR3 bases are TGTGCCTGGAGTGCCGGGACAGGAGATGGCTACACCTTC. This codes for CAWSAGTGDGYTF.

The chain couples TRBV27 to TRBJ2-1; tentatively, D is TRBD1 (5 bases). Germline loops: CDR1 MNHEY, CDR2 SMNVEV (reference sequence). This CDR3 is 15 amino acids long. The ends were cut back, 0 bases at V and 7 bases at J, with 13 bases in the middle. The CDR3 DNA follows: TGTGCCAGCAGTTTATCGATAGTTTCAGGGAATGAGCAGTTCTTC. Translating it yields CASSLSIVSGNEQFF.

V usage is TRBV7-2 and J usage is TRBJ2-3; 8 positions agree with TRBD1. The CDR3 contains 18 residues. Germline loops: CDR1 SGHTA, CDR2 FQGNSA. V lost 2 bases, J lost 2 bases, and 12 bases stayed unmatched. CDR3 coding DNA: TGTGCCAGCAGCTTAAAAGTGACCACAGGGGGAGTCACAGATACGCAGTATTTT. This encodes CASSLKVTTGGVTDTQYF.

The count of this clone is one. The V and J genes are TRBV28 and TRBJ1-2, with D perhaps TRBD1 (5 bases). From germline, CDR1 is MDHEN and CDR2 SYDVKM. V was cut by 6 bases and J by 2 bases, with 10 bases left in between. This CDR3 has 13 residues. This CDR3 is CASSGGLNYGYTF. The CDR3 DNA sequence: TGTGCCAGCAGCGGGGGTTTGAACTATGGCTACACCTTC.

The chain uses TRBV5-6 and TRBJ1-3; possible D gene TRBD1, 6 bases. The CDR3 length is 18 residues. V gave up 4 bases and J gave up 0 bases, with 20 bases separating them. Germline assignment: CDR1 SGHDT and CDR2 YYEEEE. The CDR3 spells CASSVEREGVSSGNTIYF. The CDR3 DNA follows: TGTGCCAGCAGCGTGGAGAGGGAGGGGGTATCCTCTGGAAACACCATATATTTT.

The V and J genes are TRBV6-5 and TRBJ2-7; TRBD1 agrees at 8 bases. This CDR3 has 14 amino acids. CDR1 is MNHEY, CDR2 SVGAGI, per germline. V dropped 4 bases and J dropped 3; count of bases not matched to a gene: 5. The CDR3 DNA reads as TGTGCCAGCAGTTCCGGGACAGGAAACTACGAGCAGTACTTC. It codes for CASSSGTGNYEQYF.

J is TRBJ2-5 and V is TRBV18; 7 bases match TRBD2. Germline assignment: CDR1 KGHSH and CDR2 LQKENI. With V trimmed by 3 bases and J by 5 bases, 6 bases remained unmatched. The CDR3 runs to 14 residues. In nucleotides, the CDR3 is TGTGCCAGCTCACCCCGGGAGGTGATGGAGACCCAGTACTTC. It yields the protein CASSPREVMETQYF.

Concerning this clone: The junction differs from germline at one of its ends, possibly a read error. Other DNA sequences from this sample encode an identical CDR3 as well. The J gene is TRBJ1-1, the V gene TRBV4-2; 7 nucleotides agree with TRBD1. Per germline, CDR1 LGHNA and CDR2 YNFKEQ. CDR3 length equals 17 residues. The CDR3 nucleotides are TGTGCCAGCAGCCAACTACGGACAGGTTCCATGAACACTGAAGCTTTCTTC. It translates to CASSQLRTGSMNTEAFF.

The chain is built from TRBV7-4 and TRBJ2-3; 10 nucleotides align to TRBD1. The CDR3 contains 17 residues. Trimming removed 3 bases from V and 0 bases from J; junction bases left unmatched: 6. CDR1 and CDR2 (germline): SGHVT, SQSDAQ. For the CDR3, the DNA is TGTGCCAGCAGCTTCGGGACAGGGGCCCCTAGCACAGATACGCAGTATTTT. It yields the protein CASSFGTGAPSTDTQYF.

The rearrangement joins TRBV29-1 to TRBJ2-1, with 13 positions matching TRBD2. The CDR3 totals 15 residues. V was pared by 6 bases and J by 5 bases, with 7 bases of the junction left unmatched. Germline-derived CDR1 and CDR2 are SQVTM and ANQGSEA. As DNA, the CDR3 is TGCAGCGTAACATCGGGACTAGCGGGAAACAATGAGCAGTTCTTC. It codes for CSVTSGLAGNNEQFF.